The rows below give T cell receptor beta chains drawn from one sample of a study of Graves' ophthalmopathy and Graves' hyperthyroidism. TCRdb redid the calling of the multiplex PCR reads with MiXCR, one entry per CDR3 protein. The table has over a million distinct CDR3 sequences, 35% to 45% seen once; the top ten hold around 10%. Sequences were obtained from peripheral blood or thyroid tissue (not recorded which). Receptors originate from an adult man with Graves' hyperthyroidism. CDR3s include the opening cysteine and the closing phenylalanine or tryptophan. D genes are given only for firm matches. Rows give clone size only sometimes, using once, few, many, or a class for an expanded clone.

D,J,size,V,CDR3,DNA
NA,TRBJ1-1,many,TRBV20-1,CSARSSPEAFF,TGCAGTGCTAGATCCTCGCCTGAAGCTTTCTTT
NA,TRBJ2-5,few,TRBV5-8,CASSRDRYQETQYF,TGTGCCAGCAGCCGAGACAGGTACCAAGAGACCCAGTACTTC
TRBD1,TRBJ1-5,many,TRBV7-8,CASSLRRQGLNQPQHF,TGTGCCAGCAGCTTACGTCGACAGGGGTTGAATCAGCCCCAGCATTTT
NA,TRBJ2-7,NA,TRBV15,CATSRGRGGGMAYEQYF,TGTGCCACCAGCAGAGGAAGGGGAGGAGGGATGGCCTACGAGCAGTACTTC
TRBD1,TRBJ1-1,many,TRBV19,CATKDRGLTEAFF,TGTGCCACCAAGGACAGGGGGCTCACTGAAGCTTTCTTT
NA,TRBJ1-2,few,TRBV12-3/TRBV12-4,CASSPLGFYGYTF,TGTGCCAGCAGTCCGTTGGGGTTCTATGGCTACACCTTC
NA,TRBJ2-7,many,TRBV2,CASSEGQASF,TGTGCCAGCAGTGAGGGCCAAGCGTCCTTC
TRBD2,TRBJ2-2,many,TRBV2,CASSEVAGVAGELFF,TGTGCCAGCAGTGAAGTTGCGGGAGTAGCCGGGGAGCTGTTTTTT
NA,TRBJ1-2,few,TRBV5-5,CASGVHGHRPNYGYTF,TGTGCCAGCGGCGTACACGGCCACAGACCAAACTATGGCTACACCTTC
NA,TRBJ1-4,many,TRBV7-9,CASSLTKGEEKLFF,TGTGCCAGCAGCTTAACCAAGGGGGAGGAAAAACTGTTTTTT
NA,TRBJ1-2,NA,TRBV7-2,CASSPQGQRSYGYTF,TGTGCCAGCAGCCCTCAGGGGCAGAGAAGCTATGGCTACACCTTC
NA,TRBJ1-1,many,TRBV9,CASSAGDMNTEAFF,TGTGCCAGCAGCGCAGGGGACATGAACACTGAAGCTTTCTTT
NA,TRBJ2-3,NA,TRBV9,CASSAKEGSPPIDTQYF,TGTGCCAGCAGCGCAAAAGAGGGATCTCCTCCCATAGATACGCAGTATTTT
NA,TRBJ2-2,NA,TRBV6-1,CASTLTYTGELFF,TGTGCCAGCACCTTGACCTACACCGGGGAGCTGTTTTTT
NA,TRBJ2-7,NA,TRBV29-1,CSIRQESYEQYF,TGCAGCATCCGACAGGAGTCATACGAGCAGTACTTC